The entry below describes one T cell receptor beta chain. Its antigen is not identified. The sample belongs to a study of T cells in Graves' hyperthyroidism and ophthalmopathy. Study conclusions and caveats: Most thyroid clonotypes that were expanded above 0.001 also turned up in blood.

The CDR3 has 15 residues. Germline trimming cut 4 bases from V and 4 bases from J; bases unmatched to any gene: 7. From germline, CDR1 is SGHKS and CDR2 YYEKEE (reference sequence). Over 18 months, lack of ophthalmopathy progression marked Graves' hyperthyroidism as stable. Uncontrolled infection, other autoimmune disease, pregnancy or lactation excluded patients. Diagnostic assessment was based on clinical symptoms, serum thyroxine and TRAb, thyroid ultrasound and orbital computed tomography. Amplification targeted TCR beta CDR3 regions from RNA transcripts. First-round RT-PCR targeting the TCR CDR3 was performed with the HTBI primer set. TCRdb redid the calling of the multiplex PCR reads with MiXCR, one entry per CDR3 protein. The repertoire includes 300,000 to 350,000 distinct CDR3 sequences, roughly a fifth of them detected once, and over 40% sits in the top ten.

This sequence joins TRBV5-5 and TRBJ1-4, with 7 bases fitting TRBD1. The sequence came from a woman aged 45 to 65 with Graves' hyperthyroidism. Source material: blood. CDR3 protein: CASSPTGEINEKLFF. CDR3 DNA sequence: TGTGCCAGCAGCCCCACAGGGGAAATTAATGAAAAACTGTTTTTT.